Listed below are T cell receptor beta chains from one sample, sequenced in a study of identical twins. TCRdb used MiXCR to reprocess the 5' RACE reads, holding one entry per CDR3 protein. Seen here are hundreds of thousands of distinct CDR3 sequences, 8.6% observed once, and the top ten hold 0.8% to 1%. These sequences were also reported in another study, on yellow fever vaccine responses in identical twins.

Sequencing was carried out using PBMCs. These receptors were taken from a young woman in good health. The CDR3 runs from the conserved cysteine through the conserved F or W. Each record gives: J gene, D gene, clone size, V gene, CDR3 protein, CDR3 DNA. The D gene is left open where the match is weak. Some rows mark clone size as missing; the rest say once, few, many or name a class of expanded clone.

TRBJ2-6 | NA | few | TRBV7-3 | CASSWGGPLISGANVLTF | TGTGCCAGCAGCTGGGGGGGCCCTCTGATCTCTGGGGCCAACGTCCTGACTTTC
TRBJ2-1 | TRBD2 | many | TRBV2 | CASSERSGSWNEQFF | TGTGCCAGCAGCGAACGAAGCGGGAGTTGGAATGAGCAGTTCTTC
TRBJ1-4 | NA | NA | TRBV12-3/TRBV12-4 | CASSRDGGWEKLFF | TGTGCCAGCAGTAGGGACGGCGGATGGGAAAAACTGTTTTTT
TRBJ2-1 | NA | many | TRBV27 | CASSFLMAMGSSDEQFF | TGTGCCAGCAGTTTCTTGATGGCGATGGGCAGTTCGGATGAGCAGTTCTTC
TRBJ2-3 | TRBD1 | few | TRBV14 | CASSQGWGTEPDTQYF | TGTGCCAGCAGCCAAGGATGGGGGACAGAGCCAGATACGCAGTATTTT
TRBJ2-1 | NA | NA | TRBV27 | CASSKTVPTNEQFF | TGTGCCAGCTCGAAGACGGTTCCTACGAATGAGCAGTTCTTC
TRBJ2-3 | NA | few | TRBV19 | CASSRYSVSTDTQYF | TGTGCCAGTAGTAGATATAGCGTGAGCACAGATACGCAGTATTTT
TRBJ2-7 | NA | NA | TRBV6-2/TRBV6-3 | CASSYSTLDGSDEQYF | TGTGCCAGCAGTTACTCGACTTTAGACGGGTCGGACGAGCAGTACTTC
TRBJ1-4 | TRBD1 | few | TRBV5-6 | CASSSTGVKLFF | TGTGCCAGCAGTTCCACAGGGGTAAAACTGTTTTTT
TRBJ2-7 | TRBD1 | few | TRBV12-5 | CASGSDRDPYEQYF | TGTGCTAGTGGTTCCGACAGGGACCCCTACGAGCAGTACTTC
TRBJ2-7 | TRBD2 | few | TRBV3-1 | CASSQPSGGYEQYF | TGTGCCAGCAGCCAGCCTAGCGGGGGATACGAGCAGTACTTC
TRBJ1-1 | NA | NA | TRBV30 | CACRPGAKTEAFF | TGTGCCTGTAGGCCGGGGGCAAAAACTGAAGCTTTCTTT
TRBJ2-1 | NA | NA | TRBV20-1 | CSARTAMSRYNEQFF | TGCAGTGCTCGAACGGCCATGTCGCGTTACAATGAGCAGTTCTTC
TRBJ1-1 | NA | many | TRBV5-1 | CASSVSRGLTEAFF | TGCGCCAGCAGCGTTAGCAGGGGACTCACTGAAGCTTTCTTT
TRBJ1-2 | NA | few | TRBV3-1 | CASSQGPPSNYGYTF | TGTGCCAGCAGCCAGGGTCCTCCCTCTAACTATGGCTACACCTTC
TRBJ2-2 | NA | NA | TRBV11-2 | CASIKAGFLTGELYF | TGTGCCAGCATCAAGGCGGGGTTCCTCACCGGGGAGCTGTATTTT
TRBJ2-3 | TRBD2 | NA | TRBV6-2/TRBV6-3 | CASSSLPAGITDTQYF | TGTGCCAGCAGTTCTCTTCCAGCGGGGATCACAGATACGCAGTATTTT
TRBJ2-1 | NA | many | TRBV29-1 | CSVVEGVNEQFF | TGCAGCGTTGTTGAGGGGGTCAATGAGCAGTTCTTC
TRBJ1-2 | NA | NA | TRBV3-1 | CASGRVDYGYTF | TGTGCCAGCGGGCGGGTCGACTATGGCTACACCTTC
TRBJ1-6 | NA | NA | TRBV25-1 | CASSESRGSYNSPLHF | TGTGCCAGCAGTGAATCCCGGGGCTCCTATAATTCACCCCTCCACTTT
TRBJ2-1 | TRBD1 | few | TRBV5-1 | CASRTGGQGDEQFF | TGCGCCAGCCGGACAGGGGGCCAGGGGGATGAGCAGTTCTTC
TRBJ2-6 | NA | few | TRBV27 | CASTRNGGGANVLTF | TGTGCCAGCACCAGGAATGGGGGAGGGGCCAACGTCCTGACTTTC
TRBJ2-7 | NA | NA | TRBV29-1 | CSVVGSETSSYEQYF | TGCAGCGTTGTAGGGTCGGAGACTAGCTCCTACGAGCAGTACTTC
TRBJ2-7 | NA | NA | TRBV28 | CASSLRGKMDF | TGTGCCAGCAGTTTACGGGGGAAGATGGACTTC
TRBJ2-5 | NA | few | TRBV20-1 | CSAPTLRGARGETQYF | TGCAGTGCCCCCACCCTTCGGGGCGCAAGGGGTGAGACCCAGTACTTC
TRBJ2-3 | NA | few | TRBV5-6 | CASSLWSAGWSGDTQYF | TGTGCCAGCAGCTTGTGGTCGGCAGGGTGGAGCGGAGATACGCAGTATTTT
TRBJ1-1 | TRBD1 | many | TRBV7-9 | CASSFPQGMNTEAFF | TGTGCCAGCAGCTTCCCACAGGGGATGAACACTGAAGCTTTCTTT
TRBJ2-7 | NA | NA | TRBV5-1 | CASSPSAGEGHEQYF | TGCGCCAGCAGCCCGTCAGCCGGGGAAGGTCACGAGCAGTACTTC
TRBJ2-3 | TRBD2 | many | TRBV6-1 | CASSRTSGGLTDTQYF | TGTGCCAGCAGTCGGACTAGCGGGGGACTCACAGATACGCAGTATTTT
TRBJ2-1 | NA | many | TRBV7-9 | CASSSNQLGTGQDEQFF | TGTGCCAGCAGCTCCAACCAGCTCGGAACAGGGCAGGATGAGCAGTTCTTC
TRBJ2-2 | TRBD2 | many | TRBV12-3/TRBV12-4 | CASSFMLADNTGELFF | TGTGCCAGCAGTTTTATGCTAGCGGATAACACCGGGGAGCTGTTTTTT
TRBJ2-7 | TRBD1 | many | TRBV7-9 | CASSTLTGGAYEQYF | TGTGCCAGCAGCACCTTGACAGGGGGGGCCTACGAGCAGTACTTC
TRBJ2-3 | NA | NA | TRBV5-1 | CASSLGGWSTDTQYF | TGCGCCAGCAGCTTGGGGGGTTGGAGCACAGATACGCAGTATTTT